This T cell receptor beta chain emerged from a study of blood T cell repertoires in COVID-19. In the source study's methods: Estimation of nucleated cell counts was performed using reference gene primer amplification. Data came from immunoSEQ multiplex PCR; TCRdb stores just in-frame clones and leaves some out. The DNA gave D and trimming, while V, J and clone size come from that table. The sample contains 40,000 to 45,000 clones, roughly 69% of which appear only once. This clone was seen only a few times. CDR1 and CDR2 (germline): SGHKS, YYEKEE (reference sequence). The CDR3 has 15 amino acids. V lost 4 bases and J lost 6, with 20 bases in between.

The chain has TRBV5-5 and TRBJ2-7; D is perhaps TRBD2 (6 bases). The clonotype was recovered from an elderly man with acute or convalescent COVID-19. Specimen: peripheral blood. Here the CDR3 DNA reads TGTGCCAGCAGCCCCGACGCGGGGAGGAGGTTCGAGCAGTACTTC. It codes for CASSPDAGRRFEQYF.